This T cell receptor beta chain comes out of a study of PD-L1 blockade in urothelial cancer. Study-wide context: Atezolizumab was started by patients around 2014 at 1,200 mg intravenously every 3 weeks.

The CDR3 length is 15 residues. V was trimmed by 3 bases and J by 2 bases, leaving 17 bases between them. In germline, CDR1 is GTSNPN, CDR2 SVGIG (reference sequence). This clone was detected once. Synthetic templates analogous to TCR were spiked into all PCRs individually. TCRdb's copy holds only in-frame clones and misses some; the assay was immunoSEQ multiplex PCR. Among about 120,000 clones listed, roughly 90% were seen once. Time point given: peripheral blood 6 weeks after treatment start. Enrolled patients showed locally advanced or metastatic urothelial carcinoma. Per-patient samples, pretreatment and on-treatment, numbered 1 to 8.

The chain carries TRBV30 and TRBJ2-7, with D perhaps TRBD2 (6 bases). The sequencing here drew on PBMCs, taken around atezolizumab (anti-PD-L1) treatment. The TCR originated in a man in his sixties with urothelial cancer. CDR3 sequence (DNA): TGTGCCTGGAGCGCCGGAGGGAGGCTGGCCTACGAGCAGTACTTC. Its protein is CAWSAGGRLAYEQYF.